This is a list of T cell receptor beta chains from one sample in a study of cytomegalovirus exposure and HLA in healthy donors. The method was immunoSEQ multiplex PCR; TCRdb's version includes in-frame clones alone and lacks a portion of them. The data contain 60,000 to 80,000 clones, approximately 80% of them singletons. The sample consisted of PBMCs. All receptors derive from a girl aged 10-17 years in good health and CMV-seropositive. The CDR3 runs from the conserved cysteine through the conserved F or W. The order of the fields is CDR3 length, V gene, clone size, J gene, D gene, CDR3 DNA, CDR3 protein. D genes are given only for firm matches. Not all rows give a size; the values are once, few, many and, for expanded clones, a class.

>14|TRBV4-1|NA|TRBJ1-2|NA
TGCGCCAGCAGCCAACCACAGGGATCCTATGGCTACACCTTC
CASSQPQGSYGYTF
>17|TRBV29-1|NA|TRBJ1-5|TRBD1
TGCAGCGTCGCCGGGACAGGGGGCCGCTATAGCAATCAGCCCCAGCATTTT
CSVAGTGGRYSNQPQHF
>13|TRBV30|NA|TRBJ1-4|TRBD1
TGTGCCTGGAGCCTCAAATCGGGGACAGAGCTGTTTTTT
CAWSLKSGTELFF
>15|TRBV9|NA|TRBJ1-1|NA
TGTGCCAGCAGTCGGATCAGGGATGCGAACACTGAAGCTTTCTTT
CASSRIRDANTEAFF
>14|TRBV19|few|TRBJ1-1|TRBD1
TGTGCCAGTAGTAAAGCAGGGGGGAACACTGAAGCTTTCTTT
CASSKAGGNTEAFF
>15|TRBV6-1|NA|TRBJ2-7|NA
TGTGCCAGCAGCCGAGGGGGAGATCCCAGCTACGAGCAGTACTTC
CASSRGGDPSYEQYF
>15|TRBV4-1|NA|TRBJ1-5|TRBD1
TGCGCCAGCAGCTTCCGACAGGGCCTCAATCAGCCCCAGCATTTT
CASSFRQGLNQPQHF
>15|TRBV7-9|NA|TRBJ1-2|NA
TGTGCCAGCAGCGGCCGAGGGGGTGCTAACTATGGCTACACCTTC
CASSGRGGANYGYTF
>12|TRBV30|once|TRBJ1-1|NA
TGTGCCTGCGGACAGTTTAACACTGAAGCTTTCTTT
CACGQFNTEAFF
>14|TRBV7-2|NA|TRBJ2-7|TRBD1
TGTGCCAGCAGCTTGGAGACAGGGAACTACGAGCAGTACTTC
CASSLETGNYEQYF
>18|TRBV5-1|few|TRBJ2-2|TRBD2
TGCGCCAGCAGCTCCCGGACTAGCGGGGGGCAGGGCGCCGGGGAGCTGTTTTTT
CASSSRTSGGQGAGELFF
>16|TRBV5-6|NA|TRBJ1-1|NA
TGTGCCAGCAGCTTGGAGGTCGGGGGGGGGCTAACTGAAGCTTTCTTT
CASSLEVGGGLTEAFF
>13|TRBV29-1|NA|TRBJ2-1|TRBD1
TGCAGCGTGCCGGGACAGGGACTCGATGAGCAGTTCTTC
CSVPGQGLDEQFF
>13|TRBV7-9|NA|TRBJ2-7|TRBD1
TGTGCCAGCAGCTCGTGGACAGGCTCCGAGCAGTACTTC
CASSSWTGSEQYF
>15|TRBV11-1|NA|TRBJ2-7|TRBD1
TGTGCCAGCAGCTTAGAGGGACAGGCCCTATACGAGCAGTACTTC
CASSLEGQALYEQYF
>15|TRBV6-1|once|TRBJ1-1|NA
TGTGCCAGCAGTGCCCGACAGGAAATGAACACTGAAGCTTTCTTT
CASSARQEMNTEAFF
>16|TRBV6-5|NA|TRBJ2-2|NA
TGTGCCAGCAGTTCGTACCTAGCCGCGAACACCGGGGAGCTGTTTTTT
CASSSYLAANTGELFF
>14|TRBV14|NA|TRBJ2-3|NA
TGTGCCAGCAGCCAAGTACGGGGGAATTTTACGCAGTATTTT
CASSQVRGNFTQYF
>17|TRBV4-1|NA|TRBJ1-2|TRBD1
TGCGCCAGCAGCCAAACCCTCTCCGGAGAGGGGGCGCGTGGCTACACCTTC
CASSQTLSGEGARGYTF
>15|TRBV12-2|NA|TRBJ2-7|NA
TGTGCAAGTCGCTTAGCGGGGGGGCTTCCCTACGAGCAGTACTTC
CASRLAGGLPYEQYF
>17|TRBV4-1|NA|TRBJ2-7|NA
TGCGCCAGCAGCCAGATGGGGGTAGGGGCAGGGGCGTACGAGCAGTACTTC
CASSQMGVGAGAYEQYF
>17|TRBV1|once|TRBJ2-3|NA
TGCACCAGCAGCCAAGAATGCGGGAGATGTTTGTCAGATACGCAGTATTTT
CTSSQECGRCLSDTQYF
>14|TRBV2|NA|TRBJ1-5|NA
TGTGCCAGCAGTCCTTACAGGGGCAATCAGCCCCAGCATTTT
CASSPYRGNQPQHF
>15|TRBV6-5|NA|TRBJ2-1|NA
TGTGCCAGCAGTTACGTACCTAGCGCCTACAATGAGCAGTTCTTC
CASSYVPSAYNEQFF
>13|TRBV28|NA|TRBJ1-2|TRBD1
TGTGCCAGCAGTCTAGGACAGGGCTATGGCTACACCTTC
CASSLGQGYGYTF
>12|TRBV29-1|NA|TRBJ2-7|NA
TGCAGCGTTTGGTCACTAGGCTACGAGCAGTACTTC
CSVWSLGYEQYF
>15|TRBV6-1|NA|TRBJ2-3|NA
TGTGCCAGCAGTGAAGCCGTGAGATCCACAGATACGCAGTATTTT
CASSEAVRSTDTQYF
>16|TRBV6-1|NA|TRBJ1-5|NA
TGTGCCAGCAGTGAGGTTCAGGGGCTCGGCAATCAGCCCCAGCATTTT
CASSEVQGLGNQPQHF
>13|TRBV2|NA|TRBJ1-2|NA
TGTGCCAGCAGTGTAAAAAAGCGAGATGGCTACACCTTC
CASSVKKRDGYTF